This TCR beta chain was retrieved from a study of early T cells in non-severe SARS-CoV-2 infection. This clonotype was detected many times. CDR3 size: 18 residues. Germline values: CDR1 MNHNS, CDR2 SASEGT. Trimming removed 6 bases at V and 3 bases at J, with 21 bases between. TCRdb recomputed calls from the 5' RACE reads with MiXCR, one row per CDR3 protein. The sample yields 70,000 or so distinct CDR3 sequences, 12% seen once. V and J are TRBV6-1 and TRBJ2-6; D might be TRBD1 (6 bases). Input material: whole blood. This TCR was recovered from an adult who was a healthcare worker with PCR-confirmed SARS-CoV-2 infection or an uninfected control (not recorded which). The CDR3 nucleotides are TGTGCCAGCAGCCTTACTATTAAACAGGGCAGTGGGGCCAACGTCCTGACTTTC. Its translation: CASSLTIKQGSGANVLTF.